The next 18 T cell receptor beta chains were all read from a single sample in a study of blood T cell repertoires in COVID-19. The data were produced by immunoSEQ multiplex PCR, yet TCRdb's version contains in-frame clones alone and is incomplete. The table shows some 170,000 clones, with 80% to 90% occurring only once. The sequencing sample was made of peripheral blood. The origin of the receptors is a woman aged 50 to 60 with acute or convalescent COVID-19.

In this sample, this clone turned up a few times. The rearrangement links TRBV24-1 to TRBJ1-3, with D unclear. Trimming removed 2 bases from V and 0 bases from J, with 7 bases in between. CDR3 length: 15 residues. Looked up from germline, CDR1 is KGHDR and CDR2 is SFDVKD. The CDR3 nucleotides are TGTGCCACCAGTGATTCCCACGGCTCTGGAAACACCATATATTTT. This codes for CATSDSHGSGNTIYF.

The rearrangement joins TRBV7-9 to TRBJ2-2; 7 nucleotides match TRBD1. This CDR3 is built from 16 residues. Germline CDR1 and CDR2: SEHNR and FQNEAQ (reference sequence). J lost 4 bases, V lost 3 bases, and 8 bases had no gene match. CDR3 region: CASSFNRGSGTGELFF. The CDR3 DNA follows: TGTGCCAGCAGCTTTAACAGGGGATCGGGCACCGGGGAGCTGTTTTTT.

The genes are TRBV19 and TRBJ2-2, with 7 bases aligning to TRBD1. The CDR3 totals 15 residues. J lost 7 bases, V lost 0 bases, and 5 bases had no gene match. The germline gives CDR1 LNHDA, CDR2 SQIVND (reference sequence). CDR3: CASSIDRGSIGELFF. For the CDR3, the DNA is TGTGCCAGTAGTATAGACAGGGGGAGTATCGGGGAGCTGTTTTTT.

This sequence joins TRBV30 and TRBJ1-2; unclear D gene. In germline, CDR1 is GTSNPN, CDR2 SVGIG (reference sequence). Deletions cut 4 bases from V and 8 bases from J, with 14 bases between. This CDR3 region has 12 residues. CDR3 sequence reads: CAWTAADLGYTF. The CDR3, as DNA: TGTGCCTGGACAGCAGCGGACCTCGGCTACACCTTC. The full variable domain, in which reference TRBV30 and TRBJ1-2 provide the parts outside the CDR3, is SQTIHQWPATLVQPVGSPLSLECTVEGTSNPNLYWYRQAAGRGLQLLFYSVGIGQISSEVPQNLSASRPQDRQFILSSKKLLLSDSGFYLCAWTAADLGYTFGSGTRLTVV.

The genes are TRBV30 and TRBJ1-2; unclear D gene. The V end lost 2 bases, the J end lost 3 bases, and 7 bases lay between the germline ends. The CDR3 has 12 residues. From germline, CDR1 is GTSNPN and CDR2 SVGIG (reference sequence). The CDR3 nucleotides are TGTGCCTGGAGTTCTTCAGACTATGGCTACACCTTC. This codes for CAWSSSDYGYTF.

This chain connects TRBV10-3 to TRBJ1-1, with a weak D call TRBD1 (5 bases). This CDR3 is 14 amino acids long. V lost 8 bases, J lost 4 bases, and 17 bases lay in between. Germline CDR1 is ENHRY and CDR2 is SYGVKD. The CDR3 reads CAIAARDLGTEAFF. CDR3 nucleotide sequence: TGTGCCATCGCGGCCAGGGATTTGGGCACTGAAGCTTTCTTT.

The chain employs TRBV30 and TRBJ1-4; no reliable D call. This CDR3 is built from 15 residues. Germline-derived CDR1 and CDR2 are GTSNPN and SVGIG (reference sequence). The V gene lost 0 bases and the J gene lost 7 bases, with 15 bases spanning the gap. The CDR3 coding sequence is TGTGCCTGGAGTGTAGCGTCGTGGTATCCTGAAAAACTGTTTTTT. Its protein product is CAWSVASWYPEKLFF. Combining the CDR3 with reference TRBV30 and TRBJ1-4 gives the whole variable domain SQTIHQWPATLVQPVGSPLSLECTVEGTSNPNLYWYRQAAGRGLQLLFYSVGIGQISSEVPQNLSASRPQDRQFILSSKKLLLSDSGFYLCAWSVASWYPEKLFFGSGTQLSVL.

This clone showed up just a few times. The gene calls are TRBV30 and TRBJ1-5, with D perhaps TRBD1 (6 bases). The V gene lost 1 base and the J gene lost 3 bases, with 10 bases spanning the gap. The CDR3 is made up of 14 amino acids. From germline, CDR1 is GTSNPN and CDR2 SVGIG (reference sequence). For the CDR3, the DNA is TGTGCCTGGAGTGCCGACAGGCCCAATCAGCCCCAGCATTTT. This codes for CAWSADRPNQPQHF. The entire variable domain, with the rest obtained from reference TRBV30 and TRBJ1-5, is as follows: SQTIHQWPATLVQPVGSPLSLECTVEGTSNPNLYWYRQAAGRGLQLLFYSVGIGQISSEVPQNLSASRPQDRQFILSSKKLLLSDSGFYLCAWSADRPNQPQHFGDGTRLSIL.

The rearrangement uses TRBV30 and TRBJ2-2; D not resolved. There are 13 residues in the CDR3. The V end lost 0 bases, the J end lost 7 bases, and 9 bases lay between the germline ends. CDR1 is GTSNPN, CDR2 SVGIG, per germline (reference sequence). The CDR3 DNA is TGTGCCTGGAGTGTTCGGTCTGACGGGGAGCTGTTTTTT. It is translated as CAWSVRSDGELFF.

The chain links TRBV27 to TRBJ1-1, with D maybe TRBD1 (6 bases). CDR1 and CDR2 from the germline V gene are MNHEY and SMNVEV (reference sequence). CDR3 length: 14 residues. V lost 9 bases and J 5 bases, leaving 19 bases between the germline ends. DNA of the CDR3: TGTGCCAGAACCAGACAGGCCCCGGGGACTGAAGCTTTCTTT. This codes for CARTRQAPGTEAFF.

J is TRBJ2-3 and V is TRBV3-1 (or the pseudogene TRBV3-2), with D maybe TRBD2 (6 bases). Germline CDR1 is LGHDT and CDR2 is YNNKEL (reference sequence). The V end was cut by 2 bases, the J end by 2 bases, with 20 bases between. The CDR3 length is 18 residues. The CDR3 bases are TGTGCCAGCAGCCAAATCCCTTCGGGAGCGGTGACCACAGATACGCAGTATTTT. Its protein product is CASSQIPSGAVTTDTQYF.

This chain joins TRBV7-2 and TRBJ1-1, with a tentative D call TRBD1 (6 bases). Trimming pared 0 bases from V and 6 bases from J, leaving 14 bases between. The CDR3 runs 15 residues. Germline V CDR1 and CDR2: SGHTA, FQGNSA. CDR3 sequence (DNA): TGTGCCAGCAGCTTAGCGTTCAGGGGTGAGGCTGAAGCTTTCTTT. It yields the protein CASSLAFRGEAEAFF. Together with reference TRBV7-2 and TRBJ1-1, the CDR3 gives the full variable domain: GAGVSQSPSNKVTEKGKDVELRCDPISGHTALYWYRQSLGQGLEFLIYFQGNSAPDKSGLPSDRFSAERTGGSVSTLTIQRTQQEDSAVYLCASSLAFRGEAEAFFGQGTRLTVV.

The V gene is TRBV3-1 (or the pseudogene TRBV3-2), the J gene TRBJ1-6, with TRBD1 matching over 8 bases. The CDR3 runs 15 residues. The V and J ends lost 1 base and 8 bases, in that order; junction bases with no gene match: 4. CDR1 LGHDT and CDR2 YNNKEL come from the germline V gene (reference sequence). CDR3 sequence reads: CASSQASGGDSPLHF. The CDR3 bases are TGTGCCAGCAGCCAAGCATCAGGGGGCGATTCACCCCTCCACTTT.

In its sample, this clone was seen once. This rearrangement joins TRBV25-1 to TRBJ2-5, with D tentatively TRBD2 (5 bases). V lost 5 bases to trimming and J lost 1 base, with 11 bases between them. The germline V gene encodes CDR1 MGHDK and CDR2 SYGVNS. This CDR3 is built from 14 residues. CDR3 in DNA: TGTGCCAGCAGTCCTAGCACCAGCCAAGAGACCCAGTACTTC. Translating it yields CASSPSTSQETQYF.

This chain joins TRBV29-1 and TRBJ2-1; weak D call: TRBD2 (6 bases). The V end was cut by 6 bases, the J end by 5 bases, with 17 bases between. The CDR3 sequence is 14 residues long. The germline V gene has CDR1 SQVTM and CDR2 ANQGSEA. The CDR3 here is CSVGRGMPDNEQFF. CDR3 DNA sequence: TGCAGCGTCGGGAGAGGAATGCCAGACAATGAGCAGTTCTTC.

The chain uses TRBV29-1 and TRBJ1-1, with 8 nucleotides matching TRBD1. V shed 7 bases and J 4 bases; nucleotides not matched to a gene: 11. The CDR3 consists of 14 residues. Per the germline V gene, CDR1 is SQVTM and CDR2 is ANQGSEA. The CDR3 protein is CSARSRGQGTEAFF. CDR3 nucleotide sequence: TGCAGCGCCCGCTCCAGGGGGCAAGGCACTGAAGCTTTCTTT.

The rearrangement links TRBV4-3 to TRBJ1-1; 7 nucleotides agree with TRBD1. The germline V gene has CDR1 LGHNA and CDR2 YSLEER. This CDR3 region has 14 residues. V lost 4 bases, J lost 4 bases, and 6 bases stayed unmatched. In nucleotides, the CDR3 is TGCGCCAGCAGCCGGACTGACAGGGCCACTGAAGCTTTCTTT. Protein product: CASSRTDRATEAFF.

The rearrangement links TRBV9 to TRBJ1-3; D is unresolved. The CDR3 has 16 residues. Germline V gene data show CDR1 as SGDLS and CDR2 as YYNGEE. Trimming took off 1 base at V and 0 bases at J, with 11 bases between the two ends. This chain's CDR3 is CASSVTVGSSGNTIYF. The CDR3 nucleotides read TGTGCCAGCAGCGTAACGGTAGGGAGCTCTGGAAACACCATATATTTT.